In this sample, the clone carrying this T cell receptor beta chain turned up a few times. The antigen is not known. The data stem from a study of CD4+ T cells in melanoma. General observations from the study: Reportedly, melanoma neoantigen-specific CD4+ T cells showed varied differentiation states. CD8+ T cell, macrophage and B cell function reportedly correlated with neoantigen-specific CD4+ T cells.

Profiling relied on immunoSEQ multiplex PCR, and the TCRdb table lists in-frame clones only, not all of them. This sample carries more than 15,000 clones, 81% of them seen once, and the ten largest clones take about 5.4%. Trimming cost V 1 base and J 7 bases, with 3 bases left between them. The CDR3 contains 12 residues. From germline, CDR1 is SGHNT and CDR2 YYREEE (reference sequence). The material sequenced was cells from a culture (not recorded whether cultured in vitro). The chain joins TRBV5-4 to TRBJ1-6; D gene uncertain. The TCR was taken from a human donor with melanoma. The CDR3 spells CASSLNNSPLHF. In nucleotides, the CDR3 is TGTGCCAGCAGCTTGAACAATTCACCCCTCCACTTT. Full variable domain (missing parts from reference TRBV5-4 and TRBJ1-6): ETGVTQSPTHLIKTRGQQVTLRCSSQSGHNTVSWYQQALGQGPQFIFQYYREEENGRGNFPPRFSGLQFPNYSSELNVNALELDDSALYLCASSLNNSPLHFGNGTRLTVT.